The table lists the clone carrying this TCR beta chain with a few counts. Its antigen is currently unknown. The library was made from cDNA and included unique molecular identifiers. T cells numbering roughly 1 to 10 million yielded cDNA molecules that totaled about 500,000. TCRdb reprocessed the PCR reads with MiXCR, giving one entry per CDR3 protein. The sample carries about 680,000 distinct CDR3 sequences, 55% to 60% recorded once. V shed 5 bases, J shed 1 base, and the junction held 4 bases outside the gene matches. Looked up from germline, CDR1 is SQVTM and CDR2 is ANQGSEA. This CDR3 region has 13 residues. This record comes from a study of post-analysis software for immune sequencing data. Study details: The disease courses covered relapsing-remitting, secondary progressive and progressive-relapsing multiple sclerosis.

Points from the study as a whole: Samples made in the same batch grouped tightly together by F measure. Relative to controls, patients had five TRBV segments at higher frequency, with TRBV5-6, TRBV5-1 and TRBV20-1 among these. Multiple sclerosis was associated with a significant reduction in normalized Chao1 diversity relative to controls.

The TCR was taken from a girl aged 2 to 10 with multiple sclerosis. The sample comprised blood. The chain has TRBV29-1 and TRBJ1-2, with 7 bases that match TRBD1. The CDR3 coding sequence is TGCAGCGTTCGGACAGGCAGTAACTATGGCTACACCTTC. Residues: CSVRTGSNYGYTF.